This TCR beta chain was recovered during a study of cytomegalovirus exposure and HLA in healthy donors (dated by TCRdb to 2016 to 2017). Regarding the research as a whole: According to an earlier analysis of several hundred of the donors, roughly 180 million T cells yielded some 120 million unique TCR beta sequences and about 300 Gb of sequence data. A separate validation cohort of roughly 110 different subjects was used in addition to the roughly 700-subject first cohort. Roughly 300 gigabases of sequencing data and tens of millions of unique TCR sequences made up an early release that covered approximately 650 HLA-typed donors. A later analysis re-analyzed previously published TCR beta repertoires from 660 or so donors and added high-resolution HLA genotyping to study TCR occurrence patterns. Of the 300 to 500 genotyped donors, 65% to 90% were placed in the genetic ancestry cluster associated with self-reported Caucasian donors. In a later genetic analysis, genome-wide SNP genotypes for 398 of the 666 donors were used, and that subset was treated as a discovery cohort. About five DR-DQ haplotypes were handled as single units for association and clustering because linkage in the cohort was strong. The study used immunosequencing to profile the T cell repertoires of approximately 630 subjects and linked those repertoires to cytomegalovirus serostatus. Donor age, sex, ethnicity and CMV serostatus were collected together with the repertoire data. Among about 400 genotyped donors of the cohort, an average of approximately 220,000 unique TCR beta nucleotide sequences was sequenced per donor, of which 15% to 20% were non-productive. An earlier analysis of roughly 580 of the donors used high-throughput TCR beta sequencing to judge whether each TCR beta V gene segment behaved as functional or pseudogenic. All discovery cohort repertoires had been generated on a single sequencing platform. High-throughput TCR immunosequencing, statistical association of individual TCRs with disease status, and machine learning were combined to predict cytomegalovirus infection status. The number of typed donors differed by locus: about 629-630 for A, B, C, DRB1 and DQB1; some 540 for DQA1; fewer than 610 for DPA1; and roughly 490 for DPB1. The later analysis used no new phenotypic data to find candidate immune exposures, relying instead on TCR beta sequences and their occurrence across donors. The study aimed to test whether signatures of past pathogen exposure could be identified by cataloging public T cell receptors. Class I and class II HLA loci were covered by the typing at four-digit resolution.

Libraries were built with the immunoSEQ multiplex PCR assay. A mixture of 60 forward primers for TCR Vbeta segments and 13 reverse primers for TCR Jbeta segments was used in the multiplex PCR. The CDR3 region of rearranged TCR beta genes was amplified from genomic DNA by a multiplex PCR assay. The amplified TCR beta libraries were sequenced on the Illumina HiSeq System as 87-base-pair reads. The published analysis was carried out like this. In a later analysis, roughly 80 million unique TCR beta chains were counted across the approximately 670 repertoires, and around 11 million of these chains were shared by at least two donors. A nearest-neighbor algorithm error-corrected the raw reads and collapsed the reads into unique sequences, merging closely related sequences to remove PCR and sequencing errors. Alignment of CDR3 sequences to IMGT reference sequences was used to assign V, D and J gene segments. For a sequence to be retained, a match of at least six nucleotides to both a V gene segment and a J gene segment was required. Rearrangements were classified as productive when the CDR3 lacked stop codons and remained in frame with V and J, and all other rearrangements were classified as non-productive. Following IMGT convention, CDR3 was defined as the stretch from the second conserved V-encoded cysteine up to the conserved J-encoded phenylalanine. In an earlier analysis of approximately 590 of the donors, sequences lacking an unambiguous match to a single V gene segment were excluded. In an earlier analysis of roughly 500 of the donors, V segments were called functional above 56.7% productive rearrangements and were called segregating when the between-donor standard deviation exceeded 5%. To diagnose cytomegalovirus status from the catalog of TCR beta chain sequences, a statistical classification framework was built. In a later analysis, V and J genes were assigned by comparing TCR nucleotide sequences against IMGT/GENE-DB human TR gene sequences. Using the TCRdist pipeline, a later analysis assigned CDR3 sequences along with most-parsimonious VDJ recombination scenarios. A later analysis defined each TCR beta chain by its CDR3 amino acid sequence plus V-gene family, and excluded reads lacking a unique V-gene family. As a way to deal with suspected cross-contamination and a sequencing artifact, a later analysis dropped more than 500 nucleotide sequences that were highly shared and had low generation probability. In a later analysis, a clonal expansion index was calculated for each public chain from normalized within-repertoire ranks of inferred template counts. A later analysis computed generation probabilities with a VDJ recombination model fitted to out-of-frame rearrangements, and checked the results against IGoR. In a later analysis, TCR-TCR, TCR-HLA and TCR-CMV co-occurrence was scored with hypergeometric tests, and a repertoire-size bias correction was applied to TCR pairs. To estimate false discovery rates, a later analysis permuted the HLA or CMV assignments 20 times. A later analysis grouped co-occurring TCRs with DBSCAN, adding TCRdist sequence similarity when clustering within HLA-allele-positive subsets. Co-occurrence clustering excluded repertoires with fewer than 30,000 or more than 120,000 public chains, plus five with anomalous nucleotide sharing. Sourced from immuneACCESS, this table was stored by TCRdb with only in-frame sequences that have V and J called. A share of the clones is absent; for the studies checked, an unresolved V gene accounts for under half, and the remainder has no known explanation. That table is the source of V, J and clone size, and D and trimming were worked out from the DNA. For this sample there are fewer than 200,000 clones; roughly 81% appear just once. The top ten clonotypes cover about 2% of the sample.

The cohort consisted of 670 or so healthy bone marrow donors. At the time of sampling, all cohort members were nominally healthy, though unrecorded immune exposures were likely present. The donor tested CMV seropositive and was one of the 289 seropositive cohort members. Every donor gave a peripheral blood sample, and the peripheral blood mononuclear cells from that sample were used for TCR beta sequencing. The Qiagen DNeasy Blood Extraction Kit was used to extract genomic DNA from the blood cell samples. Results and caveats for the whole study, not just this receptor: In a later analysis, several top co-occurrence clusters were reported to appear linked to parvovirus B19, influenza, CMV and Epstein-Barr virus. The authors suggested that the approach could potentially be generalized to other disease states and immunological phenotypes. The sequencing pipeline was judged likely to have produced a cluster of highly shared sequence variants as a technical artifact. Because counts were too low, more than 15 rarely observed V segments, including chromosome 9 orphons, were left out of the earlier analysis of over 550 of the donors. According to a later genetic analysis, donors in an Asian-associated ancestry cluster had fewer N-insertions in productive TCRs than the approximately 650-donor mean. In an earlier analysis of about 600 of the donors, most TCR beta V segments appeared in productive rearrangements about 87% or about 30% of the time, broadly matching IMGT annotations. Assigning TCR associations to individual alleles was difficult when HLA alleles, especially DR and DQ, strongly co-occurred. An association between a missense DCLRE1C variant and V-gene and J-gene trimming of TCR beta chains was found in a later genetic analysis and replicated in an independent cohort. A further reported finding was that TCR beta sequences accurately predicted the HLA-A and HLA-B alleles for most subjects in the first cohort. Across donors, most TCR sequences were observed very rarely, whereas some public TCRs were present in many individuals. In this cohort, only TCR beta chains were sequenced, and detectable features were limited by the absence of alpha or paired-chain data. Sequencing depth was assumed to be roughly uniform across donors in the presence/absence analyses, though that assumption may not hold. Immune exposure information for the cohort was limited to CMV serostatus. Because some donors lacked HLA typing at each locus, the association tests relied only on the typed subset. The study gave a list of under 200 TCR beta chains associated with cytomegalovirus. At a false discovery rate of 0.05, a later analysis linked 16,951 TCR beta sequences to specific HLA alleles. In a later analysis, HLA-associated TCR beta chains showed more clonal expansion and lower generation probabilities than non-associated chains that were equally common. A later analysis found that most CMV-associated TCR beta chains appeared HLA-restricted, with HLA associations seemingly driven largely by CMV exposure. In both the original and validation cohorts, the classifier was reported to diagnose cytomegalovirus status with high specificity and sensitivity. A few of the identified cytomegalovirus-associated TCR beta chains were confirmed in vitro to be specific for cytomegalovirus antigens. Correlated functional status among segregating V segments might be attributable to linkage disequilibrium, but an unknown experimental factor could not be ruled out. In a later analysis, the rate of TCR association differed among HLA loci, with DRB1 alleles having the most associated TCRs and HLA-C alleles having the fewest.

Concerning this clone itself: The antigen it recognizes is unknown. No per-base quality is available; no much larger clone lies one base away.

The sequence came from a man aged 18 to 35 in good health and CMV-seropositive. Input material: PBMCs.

This receptor carries the CDR3 CASSPLTASGANVLTF. The DNA sequence follows: TGTGCCAGCTCACCCCTGACAGCCTCTGGGGCCAACGTCCTGACTTTC. The V gene is TRBV18 and the J gene is TRBJ2-6, with a weak D call of TRBD1 (5 bases match). Cut back by 3 bases and 0 bases, the V and J ends lie 9 bases apart. Its CDR3 holds 16 amino acids, cysteine through phenylalanine. Kept here is only the CDR3 DNA, which spans 48 bases and is read in frame from base 1. Sequences KGHSH (CDR1) and LQKENI (CDR2) are obtained from the germline V gene. Supplemented by the reference TRBV18 and TRBJ2-6 proteins around the CDR3, the complete variable domain is NAGVMQNPRHLVRRRGQEARLRCSPMKGHSHVYWYRQLPEEGLKFMVYLQKENIIDESGMPKERFSAEFPKEGPSILRIQQVVRGDSAAYFCASSPLTASGANVLTFGAGSRLTVL.